The 31 T cell receptor beta chains given below trace back to one sample, sequenced in a study of cytomegalovirus exposure and HLA in healthy donors. PCR was performed using 60 Vbeta and 13 Jbeta primers. The table came from immunoSEQ multiplex PCR; TCRdb's copy has only in-frame clones and leaves some out. The data hold under 200,000 clones, with more than 60% observed a single time. The specimen was PBMCs. The receptors originated from a woman aged 50 to 60 in good health and CMV-seropositive.

The V gene is TRBV12-5, the J gene TRBJ2-7; 8 nucleotides align to TRBD2. CDR3 length: 15 amino acids. V shed 0 bases and J 2 bases; nucleotides not matched to a gene: 3. From germline, CDR1 is LGHNT and CDR2 FRNRAP. The CDR3 DNA reads as TGTGCTAGTGGTTTGGTACGGGGGGGCACCTACGAGCAGTACTTC. Protein sequence: CASGLVRGGTYEQYF.

CDR3 nucleotides: TGTGCCAGTAGTATGGTGGGAGCAACTAATGAAAAACTGTTTTTT. Protein: CASSMVGATNEKLFF. The chain is built from TRBV19 and TRBJ1-4, with D uncertain. Between the trimmed V and J ends, which lost 3 bases and 0 bases, there was a span of 8 bases. Germline V CDR1 and CDR2: LNHDA, SQIVND (reference sequence). This CDR3 is 15 amino acids long.

Here the CDR3 DNA reads TGTGCCAGTAGTCGAACTATGGGACAGGGAGAGTGGGACGGCTACACCTTC. This sequence encodes CASSRTMGQGEWDGYTF. This rearrangement joins TRBV19 to TRBJ1-2; 9 bases align to TRBD1. This CDR3 spans 17 amino acids. V was clipped by 5 bases and J by 8 bases; unmatched bases: 18. The germline V gene encodes CDR1 LNHDA and CDR2 SQIVND (reference sequence).

This chain links TRBV11-2 with TRBJ1-1; 7 bases are a match to TRBD1. Germline V gives CDR1 SGHAT, CDR2 FQNNGV. V trimming: 5 bases; J trimming: 1 base; junction bases outside the gene matches: 7. CDR3 length: 15 residues. CDR3 sequence reads: CASSPWTGQNTEAFF. CDR3 DNA: TGTGCCAGCAGCCCCTGGACAGGCCAGAACACTGAAGCTTTCTTT.

This clone has only a few counts. V usage is TRBV27 and J usage is TRBJ2-7; 7 bases line up with TRBD1. The length of the CDR3 is 13 residues. J gave up 2 bases and V 6 bases, and 4 bases lay outside the gene matches. Germline V gives CDR1 MNHEY, CDR2 SMNVEV (reference sequence). The CDR3 DNA sequence: TGTGCCAGCAGCACAGGGGTAGCCTACGAGCAGTACTTC. This encodes CASSTGVAYEQYF.

The chain joins TRBV18 to TRBJ2-1, with 12 bases aligning to TRBD2. CDR3 length: 17 amino acids. Germline V CDR1 and CDR2: KGHSH, LQKENI. Trimming removed 1 base from V and 4 bases from J; junction bases left unmatched: 5. The CDR3 DNA reads as TGTGCCAGCTCACCACGAATTCTAGCGGGAGGGTACAATGAGCAGTTCTTC. This gives the protein CASSPRILAGGYNEQFF.

This chain links TRBV5-1 with TRBJ1-5; 8 bases line up with TRBD1. The CDR3 has 15 residues. Unmatched junction bases numbered 4, after V lost 0 bases and J lost 5 bases. Germline V gene sequence: CDR1 SGHRS, CDR2 YFSETQ. The CDR3 coding sequence is TGCGCCAGCAGCTTGGACAGGGGGGGCGATCAGCCCCAGCATTTT. This codes for CASSLDRGGDQPQHF.

The chain links TRBV12-5 to TRBJ2-3; possibly TRBD1 for D (6 bases). Germline V gene lookup returns CDR1 LGHNT and CDR2 FRNRAP. The V and J ends lost 10 bases and 4 bases respectively, with 15 bases between them. There are 13 residues in the CDR3. CDR3 bases: TGTGCTACACAGGGAATGGGCCCAGATACGCAGTATTTT. Its translation: CATQGMGPDTQYF.

This clone was found a few times. The chain has TRBV7-9 and TRBJ1-1, with 7 bases aligning to TRBD1. Germline V gene data show CDR1 as SEHNR and CDR2 as FQNEAQ (reference sequence). V lost 4 bases and J lost 0; bases outside the gene matches: 2. This CDR3 is 14 amino acids long. CDR3 loop: CASSSGQMNTEAFF. The CDR3 DNA reads as TGTGCCAGCAGCTCGGGACAGATGAACACTGAAGCTTTCTTT.

The chain links TRBV28 to TRBJ1-1, with D hard to call. The V gene's germline CDR1 is MDHEN and CDR2 SYDVKM. The CDR3 covers 16 residues. Deletions cut 3 bases from V and 5 bases from J, with 19 bases between. The CDR3 region has the DNA TGTGCCAGCAGTTTTGGAAGTTTGGGAGGGAAAACTGAAGCTTTCTTT. It codes for CASSFGSLGGKTEAFF.

V gene TRBV28 combines with J gene TRBJ1-4; a possible D gene is TRBD1 (5 bases). Germline V gives CDR1 MDHEN, CDR2 SYDVKM. V dropped 6 bases and J dropped 6 bases, with 11 bases sitting between them. This CDR3 region has 13 residues. CDR3 protein: CASRGGRHEKLFF. The CDR3 DNA follows: TGTGCCAGCAGGGGGGGGAGGCATGAAAAACTGTTTTTT.

This clone occurred once. The gene calls are TRBV5-8 and TRBJ2-6; D gene uncertain. The V end was cut by 0 bases, the J end by 11 bases, with 9 bases between. The CDR3 loop spans 13 amino acids. Germline CDR1 reads SGHTS; CDR2 reads YDEGEE. CDR3 loop: CASSLAGPDVLTF. DNA for the CDR3: TGTGCCAGCAGCTTGGCAGGTCCAGACGTCCTGACTTTC.

V usage is TRBV4-2 and J usage is TRBJ2-3; no clear D gene. The V end was cut by 4 bases, the J end by 0 bases, with 11 bases between. CDR3 length: 15 amino acids. The germline V gene has CDR1 LGHNA and CDR2 YNFKEQ. CDR3 nucleotides: TGTGCCAGCAGCCTAGACCCTGGCAGCACAGATACGCAGTATTTT. The encoded protein is CASSLDPGSTDTQYF.

The V call is TRBV7-9, the J call TRBJ2-3; possibly TRBD1 for D (5 bases). Germline values: CDR1 SEHNR, CDR2 FQNEAQ (reference sequence). The CDR3 totals 15 residues. Deletions cut 3 bases from V and 5 bases from J, with 15 bases between. For the CDR3, the DNA is TGTGCCAGCAGCTTGGAGTTGGGCAGGGAAGATACGCAGTATTTT. Residues: CASSLELGREDTQYF.

The CDR3 is CASSEAGQGSLYGYTF. The CDR3 bases are TGTGCCAGCAGTGAAGCGGGACAGGGGTCTCTCTATGGCTACACCTTC. The genes are TRBV6-1 and TRBJ1-2, with TRBD1 matching over 10 bases. Germline V CDR1 and CDR2: MNHNS, SASEGT. V trimming: 0 bases; J trimming: 4 bases; junction bases outside the gene matches: 5. The CDR3 covers 16 residues.

The J gene is TRBJ2-3, the V gene TRBV6-4, with D possibly matching TRBD2 (7 bases). The CDR3 loop spans 15 amino acids. V was trimmed by 5 bases and J by 2 bases, leaving 14 bases between them. Germline V gives CDR1 MRHNA, CDR2 SNTAGT. In nucleotides, the CDR3 is TGTGCCAGCAGTATGAGTGGGGGGGCCACAGATACGCAGTATTTT. Translated: CASSMSGGATDTQYF.

The CDR3 region is CASSLYRGNTGELFF. The CDR3, as DNA: TGTGCCAGCAGCCTATACAGGGGAAACACCGGGGAGCTGTTTTTT. The genes are TRBV27 and TRBJ2-2; 7 positions match TRBD1. V trimming: 6 bases; J trimming: 2 bases; junction bases outside the gene matches: 6. The CDR3 is 15 residues long. Germline V CDR1 and CDR2: MNHEY, SMNVEV (reference sequence).

The V gene is TRBV16, the J gene TRBJ2-3; 8 positions agree with TRBD2. Germline V lookup: CDR1 KGHSY, CDR2 FQNENV. CDR3 length: 19 amino acids. J lost 0 bases, V lost 0 bases, and 11 bases had no gene match. The CDR3 DNA is TGTGCCAGCAGCCAATCGGCGGATAGCGGGACCACTAGCACAGATACGCAGTATTTT. Translation: CASSQSADSGTTSTDTQYF.

V usage is TRBV19 and J usage is TRBJ1-5, with D perhaps matching TRBD1 (6 bases). CDR3 length: 16 amino acids. The germline CDR1 and CDR2 sequences are LNHDA and SQIVND (reference sequence). V was pared by 8 bases and J by 4 bases, with 21 bases between. CDR3 region: CASAHILQGRNQPQHF. In DNA, the CDR3 is TGTGCCAGTGCGCACATTCTACAGGGTCGGAATCAGCCCCAGCATTTT. The variable domain in full, with the rest retrieved from reference TRBV19 and TRBJ1-5, is DGGITQSPKYLFRKEGQNVTLSCEQNLNHDAMYWYRQDPGQGLRLIYYSQIVNDFQKGDIAEGYSVSREKKESFPLTVTSAQKNPTAFYLCASAHILQGRNQPQHFGDGTRLSIL.

The chain couples TRBV5-4 to TRBJ2-3; a possible D gene is TRBD2 (5 bases). Germline V gives CDR1 SGHNT, CDR2 YYREEE (reference sequence). The CDR3 has 16 residues. V gave up 4 bases and J gave up 2 bases, with 17 bases separating them. CDR3 sequence reads: CASSPADSRTTDTQYF. The CDR3 bases are TGTGCCAGCAGCCCGGCGGACTCCAGAACCACAGATACGCAGTATTTT.

The CDR3 region has the DNA TGTGCCAGCAGCCCTAGCTCCCCTGTGGCGAGCGGGGGTGCCCAGTACTTC. This codes for CASSPSSPVASGGAQYF. The chain joins TRBV7-6 to TRBJ2-5, with 8 nucleotides matching TRBD2. The CDR3 is made up of 17 amino acids. The germline V gene encodes CDR1 SGHVS and CDR2 FNYEAQ. Trimming took 5 bases from V and 9 from J; bases not matched to a gene: 20.

This clone was seen more than once but under ten times. The chain employs TRBV27 and TRBJ2-3, with D possibly TRBD1 on 6 matching bases. V lost 5 bases and J lost 2, with 11 bases in between. The CDR3 is made up of 14 amino acids. The germline V gene has CDR1 MNHEY and CDR2 SMNVEV (reference sequence). This chain's CDR3 is CASSRDTFTDTQYF. As DNA, the CDR3 is TGTGCCAGCAGTAGGGACACCTTCACAGATACGCAGTATTTT.

This rearrangement joins TRBV5-5 to TRBJ1-6, with TRBD1 identical over 8 bases. The V gene end was trimmed by 2 bases and the J gene end by 5 bases; junction bases not matched to a gene: 0. Looked up from germline, CDR1 is SGHKS and CDR2 is YYEKEE (reference sequence). This CDR3 is 14 amino acids long. CDR3: CASSLQGDNSPLHF. In nucleotides, the CDR3 is TGTGCCAGCAGCTTACAGGGGGATAATTCACCCCTCCACTTT. The whole variable domain, remainder taken from reference TRBV5-5 and TRBJ1-6, is DAGVTQSPTHLIKTRGQQVTLRCSPISGHKSVSWYQQVLGQGPQFIFQYYEKEERGRGNFPDRFSARQFPNYSSELNVNALLLGDSALYLCASSLQGDNSPLHFGNGTRLTVT.

V gene TRBV9 combines with J gene TRBJ1-1, with 8 bases that match TRBD1. Germline assignment: CDR1 SGDLS and CDR2 YYNGEE. V gave up 4 bases and J gave up 1 base; unmatched junction bases: 15. The CDR3 consists of 18 residues. Here the CDR3 reads CASSSNRQGIVKNTEAFF. The CDR3 DNA is TGTGCCAGCAGCTCCAACCGACAGGGGATTGTCAAGAACACTGAAGCTTTCTTT.

This sequence joins TRBV23-1 and TRBJ1-5; 7 positions match TRBD1. TRBV23-1 falls under the ORF class, with uncertain function. CDR3 length: 18 amino acids. Trimming removed 3 bases from V and 0 bases from J; junction bases left unmatched: 11. The CDR3 is CASSQLRTGPISNQPQHF. DNA for the CDR3: TGCGCCAGCAGTCAGCTGAGGACAGGCCCGATTAGCAATCAGCCCCAGCATTTT.

In its sample, this clone was seen once. This chain joins TRBV5-1 and TRBJ2-2; D is possibly TRBD2 (6 bases). This CDR3 is 16 amino acids long. CDR1 and CDR2 from the germline V gene are SGHRS and YFSETQ. Trimming stripped 1 base from V and 3 bases from J, with 13 bases between. CDR3 nucleotides: TGCGCCAGCAGCTTGTCGGGGGACGTACACACCGGGGAGCTGTTTTTT. Translated: CASSLSGDVHTGELFF.

This clone was found once. The V gene is TRBV30, the J gene TRBJ1-5, with TRBD1 as a possible D gene (6 bases). The CDR3 has 18 amino acids. V gave up 3 bases and J gave up 1 base, with 22 bases separating them. Germline V CDR1 and CDR2: GTSNPN, SVGIG (reference sequence). The CDR3 bases are TGTGCCTGGAGCCGAGGCCGACAGGCCCTAGGGAGCAATCAGCCCCAGCATTTT. This gives the protein CAWSRGRQALGSNQPQHF.

Comment on this clone: The same CDR3 can be traced to other DNA sequences in this sample. The chain carries TRBV6-5 and TRBJ1-2; TRBD1 aligns across 11 bases. V shed 6 bases, J shed 8 bases, and the junction held 5 bases outside the gene matches. This CDR3 spans 13 amino acids. The germline CDR1 and CDR2 sequences are MNHEY and SVGAGI. CDR3: CASSRGQGEGYTF. In DNA form, the CDR3 reads TGTGCCAGCAGCAGGGGACAGGGGGAAGGCTACACCTTC.

The chain couples TRBV19 to TRBJ1-1, with D possibly TRBD1 on 5 matching bases. V lost 4 bases and J lost 2, with 11 bases in between. CDR3 length: 14 residues. CDR1 is LNHDA and CDR2 is SQIVND in the germline V gene (reference sequence). CDR3 bases: TGTGCCAGTAGTACGTCCGGGGGTAACACTGAAGCTTTCTTT. This encodes CASSTSGGNTEAFF.

The chain carries TRBV10-2 and TRBJ2-7, with TRBD1 identical over 7 bases. The J segment lost 3 bases and the V segment lost 2 bases, leaving 10 bases of the junction unmatched. Looked up from germline, CDR1 is WSHSY and CDR2 is SAAADI. The length of the CDR3 is 16 residues. The CDR3: CASSENTGTDDYEQYF. CDR3 nucleotide sequence: TGCGCCAGCAGTGAGAACACCGGGACAGACGACTACGAGCAGTACTTC.

This chain joins TRBV2 and TRBJ2-5; D call uncertain. The V and J ends lost 5 bases and 1 base respectively, with 5 bases between them. CDR3 length: 12 residues. Germline V gene lookup returns CDR1 SNHLY and CDR2 FYNNEI. The DNA for the CDR3 is TGTGCCAGCAGTCCCCTCCAAGAGACCCAGTACTTC. Translating it yields CASSPLQETQYF. The full variable domain, completed using reference TRBV2 and TRBJ2-5, is EPEVTQTPSHQVTQMGQEVILRCVPISNHLYFYWYRQILGQKVEFLVSFYNNEISEKSEIFDDQFSVERPDGSNFTLKIRSTKLEDSAMYFCASSPLQETQYFGPGTRLLVL.